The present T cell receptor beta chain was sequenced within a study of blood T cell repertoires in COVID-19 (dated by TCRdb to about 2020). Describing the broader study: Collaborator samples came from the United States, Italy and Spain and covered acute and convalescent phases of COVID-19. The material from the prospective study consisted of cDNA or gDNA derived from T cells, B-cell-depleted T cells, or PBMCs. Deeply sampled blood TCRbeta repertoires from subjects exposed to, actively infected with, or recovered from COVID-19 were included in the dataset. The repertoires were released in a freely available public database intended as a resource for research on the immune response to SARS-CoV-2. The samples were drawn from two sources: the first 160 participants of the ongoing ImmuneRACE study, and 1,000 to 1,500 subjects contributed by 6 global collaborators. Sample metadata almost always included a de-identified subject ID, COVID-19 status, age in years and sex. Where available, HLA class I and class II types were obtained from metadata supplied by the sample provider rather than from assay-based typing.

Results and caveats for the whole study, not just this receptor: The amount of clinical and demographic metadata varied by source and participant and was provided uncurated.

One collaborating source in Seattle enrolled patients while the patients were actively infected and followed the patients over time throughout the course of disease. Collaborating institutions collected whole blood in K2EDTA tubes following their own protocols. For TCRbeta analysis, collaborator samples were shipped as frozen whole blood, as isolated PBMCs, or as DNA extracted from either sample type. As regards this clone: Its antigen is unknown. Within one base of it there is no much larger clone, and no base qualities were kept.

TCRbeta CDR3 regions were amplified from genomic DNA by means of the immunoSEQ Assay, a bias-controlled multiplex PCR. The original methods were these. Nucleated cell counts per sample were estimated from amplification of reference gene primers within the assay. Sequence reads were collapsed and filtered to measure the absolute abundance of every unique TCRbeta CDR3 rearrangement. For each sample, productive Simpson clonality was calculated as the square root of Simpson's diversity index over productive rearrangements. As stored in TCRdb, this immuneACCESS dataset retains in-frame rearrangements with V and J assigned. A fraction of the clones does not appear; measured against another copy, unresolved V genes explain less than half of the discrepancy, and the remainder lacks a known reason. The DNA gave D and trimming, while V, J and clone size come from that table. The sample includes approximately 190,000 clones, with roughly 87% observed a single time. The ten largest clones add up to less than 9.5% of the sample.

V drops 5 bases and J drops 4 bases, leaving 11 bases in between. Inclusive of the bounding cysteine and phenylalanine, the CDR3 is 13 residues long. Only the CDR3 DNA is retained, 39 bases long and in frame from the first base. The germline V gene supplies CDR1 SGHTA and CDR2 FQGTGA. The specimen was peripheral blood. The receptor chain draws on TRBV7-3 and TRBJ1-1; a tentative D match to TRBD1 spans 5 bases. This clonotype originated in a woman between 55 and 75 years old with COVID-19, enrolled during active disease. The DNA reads TGTGCCAGCAGCACCGCCGGGGGCACTGAAGCTTTCTTT. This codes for CASSTAGGTEAFF.